This TCR beta chain was observed in a study of tumor and adjacent non-tumor tissue in lung cancer. For the study at large: The cohort had approximately 12 adenocarcinoma, 2 squamous cell and 1 small cell patients. Aged about 30 to 76 years, patients included roughly 10 men and roughly five women with stage I to III disease.

The template was RNA from unsorted bulk tissue. Distant lung tissue was collected more than 3 cm away from the tumor edge. TCRbeta libraries were built with three rounds of nested PCR, modified from ARM-PCR. TCRdb reanalysed the multiplex PCR reads using MiXCR and keeps one entry per CDR3 protein. The sample comprises about 60,000 distinct CDR3 sequences, roughly 60% of which are singletons, and about 32% rests with the top ten. Concerning this clonotype itself: Its antigen is still unknown. A much bigger clone sits one base away, suggesting this may be a read error.

Findings and caveats of the study: In normal lung, the top 100 clones were significantly more dominant than in tumor. Higher tumor TCR diversity was associated with shorter survival.

The germline V and J ends were trimmed by 7 bases and 12 bases, with 18 bases remaining between them. The CDR3 extends over 13 amino acids. The V gene's germline CDR1 is MNHEY and CDR2 SVGAGI. This TCR came from a man aged 70-80 years with non-small cell lung cancer. This rearrangement joins TRBV6-5 to TRBJ1-4; no firm D call. Sequenced input: distant non-tumor lung tissue. CDR3 in amino acids: CASKDLGREELFF. The DNA for the CDR3 is TGTGCCAGCAAAGATCTCGGGAGAGAAGAACTGTTTTTT.